This T cell receptor beta chain appears in the sequencing data of a study of cytomegalovirus exposure and HLA in healthy donors (dated by TCRdb to 2015 to 2018). Background for the entire study: An earlier analysis of more than 550 of the donors reported approximately 260 Gb of sequence data and 117 million unique TCR beta sequences obtained from approximately 180 million T cells. About 320 gigabases of sequencing data and approximately 85 million unique TCR sequences were included in an early release covering around 650 HLA-typed donors. The genetic ancestry cluster associated with self-reported Caucasian donors included 81% of the approximately 430 genotyped donors. The study was designed to test whether signatures of past pathogen exposure could be identified by cataloging public T cell receptors. The T cell repertoires of 670 or so subjects were profiled by immunosequencing and related to cytomegalovirus serostatus. A separate validation cohort of about 110 different subjects was used in addition to the approximately 640-subject first cohort. To predict cytomegalovirus infection status, the study brought together high-throughput TCR immunosequencing, statistical association of individual TCRs with disease status, and machine learning. To study patterns of TCR occurrence, a later analysis re-analyzed previously published TCR beta repertoires from 500 to 850 donors and added high-resolution HLA genotyping. In the later analysis, no new phenotypic data were used to find candidate immune exposures; instead, reliance was placed on TCR beta sequences and their occurrence across donors. In an earlier analysis of roughly 540 of the donors, high-throughput TCR beta sequencing was used to judge whether each TCR beta V gene segment behaved as functional or pseudogenic. Alongside the repertoire data, information on donor age, sex, ethnicity and CMV serostatus was compiled. A later genetic analysis used genome-wide SNP genotypes for about 65% of the roughly 670 donors, treating that subset as a discovery cohort. Every repertoire in the discovery cohort had been generated on one and the same sequencing platform. Both class I and class II loci were covered by HLA typing, at four-digit resolution. Typing coverage differed by locus: A, B, C, DRB1 and DQB1 were typed in roughly 620-640 donors, DQA1 in 522, DPA1 in around 600, and DPB1 in around 490. Because of strong linkage in the cohort, roughly five DR-DQ haplotypes were treated as single units for association and clustering. Across around 400 genotyped donors of the cohort, an average of approximately 240,000 unique TCR beta nucleotide sequences per donor were sequenced, and approximately 17% of those sequences were non-productive.

The cohort was made up of approximately 670 healthy bone marrow donors. Cohort members were all nominally healthy when sampled, although unrecorded immune exposures were likely present. The donor was CMV seronegative and belonged to the group of roughly 330 seronegative cohort members. A peripheral blood sample was provided by each donor, and peripheral blood mononuclear cells were used for TCR beta sequencing. Genomic DNA extraction from the blood cell samples was performed with the Qiagen DNeasy Blood Extraction Kit. Comment on this clone: Its cognate antigen has yet to be identified. No much larger clone exists at a distance of one base, and base qualities are not known.

The paper as a whole reports these results and caveats: A group of highly shared sequence variants was considered likely to be a technical artifact of the sequencing pipeline. The cohort was sequenced for TCR beta chains only, and without alpha or paired-chain data the features that could be detected were limited. A later analysis found that TCR association rates varied across HLA loci, with DRB1 alleles showing the most associated TCRs and HLA-C alleles the fewest. A later genetic analysis associated a missense DCLRE1C variant with V-gene and J-gene trimming of TCR beta chains, and an independent cohort replicated the association. Across donors, most TCR sequences were observed very rarely, whereas some public TCRs were present in many individuals. According to a later genetic analysis, donors in an Asian-associated ancestry cluster had fewer N-insertions in productive TCRs than the approximately 610-donor mean. According to a later analysis, parvovirus B19, influenza, CMV and Epstein-Barr virus appeared linked to several top co-occurrence clusters. Because HLA typing was unavailable for some donors at each locus, only the typed subset was used in association tests. Some 16 rarely observed V segments, including chromosome 9 orphons, were excluded from the earlier analysis of approximately 500 of the donors because counts were too low. Strong co-occurrence of HLA alleles, especially DR and DQ, made assigning TCR associations to individual alleles difficult. Correlated functional status among segregating V segments might be attributable to linkage disequilibrium, but an unknown experimental factor could not be ruled out. In a later analysis, HLA-associated TCR beta chains showed more clonal expansion and lower generation probabilities than non-associated chains that were equally common. A total of some 180 TCR beta chains were listed by the study as associated with cytomegalovirus. Roughly uniform sequencing depth across donors was assumed in presence/absence analyses, although this assumption may not hold. Immune exposure information for the cohort was limited to CMV serostatus. An earlier analysis of approximately 500 of the donors showed that most TCR beta V segments appeared in productive rearrangements either about 87% or about 30% of the time, which broadly matched IMGT annotations. In both the original and validation cohorts, the classifier was reported to diagnose cytomegalovirus status with high specificity and sensitivity. According to the authors, the approach could potentially be generalized to other disease states and immunological phenotypes. In vitro tests confirmed that a few of the cytomegalovirus-associated TCR beta chains recognize cytomegalovirus antigens. Some IMGT-functional V segments, including TRBV6-2 and TRBV6-3, could not be told apart with the 87-base-pair reads, so those segments were excluded. Specific HLA alleles were associated with roughly 17,000 TCR beta sequences at a false discovery rate of 0.05 in a later analysis. A further reported finding was that TCR beta sequences accurately predicted the HLA-A and HLA-B alleles for most subjects in the first cohort. Most CMV-associated TCR beta chains appeared to be HLA-restricted in a later analysis, and the HLA associations seemed to be driven largely by CMV exposure.

Trimming costs V 3 bases and J 2 bases, and their ends lie 20 bases apart. The CDR3 covers 17 residues, taking in both the cysteine and the phenylalanine. Only the CDR3 region is kept as DNA, spanning 51 bases read in frame from base 1. The germline V gene yields SGHVS for CDR1 and FQNEAQ for CDR2. Libraries were constructed by the immunoSEQ multiplex PCR assay. The multiplex PCR relied on a mix of 60 forward primers for TCR Vbeta segments and 13 reverse primers for TCR Jbeta segments. Amplification of the CDR3 region of rearranged TCR beta genes was performed with a multiplex PCR assay on genomic DNA. The amplified TCR beta libraries were sequenced on the Illumina HiSeq System as 87-base-pair reads. The original methods were these. Across the 600 to 700 repertoires, a later analysis counted roughly 84 million unique TCR beta chains, 9 million to 14 million of which were shared by at least two donors. Raw reads were error-corrected and collapsed into unique sequences with a nearest-neighbor algorithm that merged closely related sequences to remove PCR and sequencing errors. To assign V, D and J gene segments, CDR3 sequences were aligned to IMGT reference sequences. For a sequence to be retained, a match of at least six nucleotides was required to both a V gene segment and a J gene segment. Rearrangements were classified as productive when the CDR3 lacked stop codons and remained in frame with V and J, and all other rearrangements were classified as non-productive. Following IMGT convention, CDR3 was defined as the stretch from the second conserved V-encoded cysteine up to the conserved J-encoded phenylalanine. The earlier analysis of fewer than 700 of the donors excluded sequences that lacked an unambiguous match to a single V gene segment. An earlier analysis of some 500 of the donors classified V segments as functional when productive rearrangements were above 56.7% and as segregating when the standard deviation between donors was above 5%. A statistical classification framework was built for diagnosing cytomegalovirus status from the catalog of TCR beta chain sequences. In a later analysis, TCR nucleotide sequences were compared against IMGT/GENE-DB human TR gene sequences so that V and J genes could be assigned. In a later analysis, CDR3 sequences and most-parsimonious VDJ recombination scenarios were assigned using the TCRdist pipeline. A later analysis defined each TCR beta chain by its CDR3 amino acid sequence plus V-gene family, and excluded reads lacking a unique V-gene family. As a way to deal with suspected cross-contamination and a sequencing artifact, a later analysis dropped more than 500 nucleotide sequences that were highly shared and had low generation probability. In a later analysis, a clonal expansion index was calculated for each public chain from normalized within-repertoire ranks of inferred template counts. In a later analysis, generation probabilities were computed with a VDJ recombination model fitted to out-of-frame rearrangements, and the resulting probabilities were checked against IGoR. Hypergeometric tests were used in a later analysis to score TCR-TCR, TCR-HLA and TCR-CMV co-occurrence, with a repertoire-size bias correction applied to the TCR pairs. False discovery rates were estimated in a later analysis by permuting HLA or CMV assignments 20 times. In a later analysis, co-occurring TCRs were grouped using DBSCAN, and TCRdist sequence similarity was added for clustering within HLA-allele-positive subsets. Repertoires with fewer than 30,000 or more than 120,000 public chains were left out of co-occurrence clustering, as were about 5 repertoires with anomalous nucleotide sharing. Sourced from immuneACCESS, this table was stored by TCRdb with only in-frame sequences that have V and J called. A share of the clones is absent; for the studies checked, an unresolved V gene accounts for under half, and the remainder has no known explanation. V, J and clone size are taken as reported in that table, and D and trimming were inferred from the DNA itself. The sample contains some 200,000 clones, 82% of them found a single time. Roughly 0.73% of the sample is held by the ten biggest clonotypes.

The sequencing sample was made of PBMCs. The rearrangement combines TRBV7-8 with TRBJ2-7; the D segment could be TRBD2, given 6 matching bases. This receptor was taken from a woman between 18 and 29 years old in good health and CMV-seronegative. The sequenced DNA: TGTGCCAGCAGCTTTTCCGGGGGAGGCTTTTTTACCTACGAGCAGTACTTC. Its coded protein is CASSFSGGGFFTYEQYF.